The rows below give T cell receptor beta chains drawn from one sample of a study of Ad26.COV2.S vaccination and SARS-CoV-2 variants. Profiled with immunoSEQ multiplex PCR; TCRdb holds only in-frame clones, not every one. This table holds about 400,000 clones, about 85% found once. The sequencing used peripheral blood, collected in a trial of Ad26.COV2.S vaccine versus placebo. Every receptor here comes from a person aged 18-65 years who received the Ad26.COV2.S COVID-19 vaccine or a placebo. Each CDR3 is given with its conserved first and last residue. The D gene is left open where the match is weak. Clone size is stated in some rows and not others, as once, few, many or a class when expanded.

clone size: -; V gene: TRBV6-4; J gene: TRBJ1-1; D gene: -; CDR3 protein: CASSEMRGTEAFF; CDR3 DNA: TGTGCCAGCAGTGAAATGAGGGGGACTGAAGCTTTCTTT
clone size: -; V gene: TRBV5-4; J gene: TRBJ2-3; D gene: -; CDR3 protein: CASSFGEGEQYF; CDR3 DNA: TGTGCCAGCAGCTTTGGGGAGGGGGAGCAGTATTTT
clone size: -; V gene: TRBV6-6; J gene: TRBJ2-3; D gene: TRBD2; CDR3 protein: CASNREAGSVTDTQYF; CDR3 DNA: TGTGCCAGCAACCGGGAGGCGGGTTCGGTCACAGATACGCAGTATTTT
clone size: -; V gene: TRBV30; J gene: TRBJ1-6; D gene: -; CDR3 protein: CAWSSASPLHF; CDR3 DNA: TGTGCCTGGAGTTCAGCCTCACCCCTCCACTTT
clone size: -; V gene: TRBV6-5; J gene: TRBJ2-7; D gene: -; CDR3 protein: CASAVADYEQYF; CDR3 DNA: TGTGCCAGCGCCGTCGCTGATTACGAGCAGTACTTC
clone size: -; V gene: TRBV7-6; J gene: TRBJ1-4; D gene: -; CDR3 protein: CASSSPKTQGGNEKLFF; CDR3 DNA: TGTGCCAGCAGCTCGCCCAAAACCCAGGGTGGCAATGAAAAACTGTTTTTT
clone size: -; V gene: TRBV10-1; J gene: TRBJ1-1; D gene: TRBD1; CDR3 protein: CASSAGTGFILNTEAFF; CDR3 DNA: TGCGCCAGCAGTGCCGGGACAGGGTTTATTCTGAACACTGAAGCTTTCTTT
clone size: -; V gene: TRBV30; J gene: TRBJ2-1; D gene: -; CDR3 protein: CAWSVTQGMQFF; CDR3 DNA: TGTGCCTGGAGTGTAACACAGGGTATGCAGTTCTTC
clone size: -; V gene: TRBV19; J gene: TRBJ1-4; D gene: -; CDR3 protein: CASTGGPENEKLFF; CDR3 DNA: TGTGCCAGCACGGGGGGGCCCGAAAATGAAAAACTGTTTTTT
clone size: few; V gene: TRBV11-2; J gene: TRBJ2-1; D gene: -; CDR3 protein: CASSSTQGNEQFF; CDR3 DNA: TGTGCCAGCAGCTCCACCCAGGGCAATGAGCAGTTCTTC
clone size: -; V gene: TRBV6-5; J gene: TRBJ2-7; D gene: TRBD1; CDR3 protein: CASSYDREASYEQYF; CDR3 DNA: TGTGCCAGCAGTTACGACAGGGAAGCCTCCTACGAGCAGTACTTC
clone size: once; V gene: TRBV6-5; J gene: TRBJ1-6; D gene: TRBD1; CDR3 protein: CASRTGARDSPLHF; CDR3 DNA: TGTGCCAGCAGAACAGGGGCAAGAGATTCACCCCTCCACTTT
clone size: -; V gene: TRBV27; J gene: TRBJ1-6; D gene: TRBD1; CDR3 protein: CASSFTGVYNSPLHF; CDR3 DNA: TGTGCCAGCAGTTTTACAGGGGTATATAATTCACCCCTCCACTTT
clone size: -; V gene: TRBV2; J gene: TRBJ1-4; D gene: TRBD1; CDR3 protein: CASRQGDTNEKLFF; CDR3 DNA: TGTGCCAGCAGACAGGGGGATACTAATGAAAAACTGTTTTTT
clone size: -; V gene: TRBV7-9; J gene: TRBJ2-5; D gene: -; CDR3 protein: CASSLASQALYETQYF; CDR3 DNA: TGTGCCAGCAGCTTAGCTTCGCAAGCCCTCTACGAGACCCAGTACTTC
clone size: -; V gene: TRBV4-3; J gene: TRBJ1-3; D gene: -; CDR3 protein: CASSLYKGHGNTIYF; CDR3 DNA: TGCGCCAGCAGCCTATATAAGGGCCACGGAAACACCATATATTTT
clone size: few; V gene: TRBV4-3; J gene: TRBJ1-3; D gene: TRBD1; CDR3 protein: CASSQYRDRSSGNTIYF; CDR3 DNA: TGCGCCAGCAGCCAATACCGGGACAGGAGCTCTGGAAACACCATATATTTT
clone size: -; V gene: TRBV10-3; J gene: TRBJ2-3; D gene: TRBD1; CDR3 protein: CAISRTGEDTQYF; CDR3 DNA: TGTGCCATCAGTAGGACAGGGGAAGATACGCAGTATTTT
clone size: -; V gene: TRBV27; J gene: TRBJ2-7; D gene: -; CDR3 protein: CASSSQGGYEQYF; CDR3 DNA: TGTGCCAGCAGTTCACAGGGAGGCTACGAGCAGTACTTC
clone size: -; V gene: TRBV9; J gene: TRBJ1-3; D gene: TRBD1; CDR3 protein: CASSKQGQGNTIYF; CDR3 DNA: TGTGCCAGCAGTAAACAGGGGCAAGGAAACACCATATATTTT
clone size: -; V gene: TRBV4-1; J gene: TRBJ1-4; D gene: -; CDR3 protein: CASSGPWGFNEKLFF; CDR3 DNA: TGCGCCAGCAGTGGTCCTTGGGGCTTCAATGAAAAACTGTTTTTT
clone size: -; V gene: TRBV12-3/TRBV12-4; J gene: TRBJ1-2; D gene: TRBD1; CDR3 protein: CASSPGQGGGYTF; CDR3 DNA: TGTGCCAGCAGTCCAGGACAGGGGGGCGGCTACACCTTC
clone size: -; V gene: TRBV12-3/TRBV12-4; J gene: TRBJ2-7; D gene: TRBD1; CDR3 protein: CASSLGTVNKEYF; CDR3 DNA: TGTGCCAGCAGTTTGGGGACAGTCAACAAGGAGTACTTC
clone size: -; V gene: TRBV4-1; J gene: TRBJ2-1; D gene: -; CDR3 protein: CASSPGTFLRDNEQFF; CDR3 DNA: TGCGCCAGCAGCCCAGGGACTTTCCTTCGAGACAATGAGCAGTTCTTC
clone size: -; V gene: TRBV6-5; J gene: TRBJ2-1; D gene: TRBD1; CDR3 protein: CASARTGFNNEQFF; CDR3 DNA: TGTGCCAGCGCCCGGACAGGGTTCAACAATGAGCAGTTCTTC
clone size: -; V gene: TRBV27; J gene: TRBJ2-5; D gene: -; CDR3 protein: CASSKGSGDRESEETQYF; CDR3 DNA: TGTGCCAGCAGTAAGGGCTCTGGGGACCGTGAATCGGAAGAGACCCAGTACTTC
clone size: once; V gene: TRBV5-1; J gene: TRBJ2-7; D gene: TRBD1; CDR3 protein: CASSLAGGRYEQYF; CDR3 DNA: TGCGCCAGCAGCTTAGCAGGGGGCCGGTACGAGCAGTACTTC
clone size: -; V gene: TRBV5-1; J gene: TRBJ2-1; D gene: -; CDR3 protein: CASSLGTKQGSYNEQFF; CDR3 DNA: TGCGCCAGCAGCTTGGGGACAAAACAGGGATCCTACAATGAGCAGTTCTTC
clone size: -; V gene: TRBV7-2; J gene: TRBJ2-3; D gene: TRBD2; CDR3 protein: CASSPLIRGGADTQYF; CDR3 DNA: TGTGCCAGCAGCCCCCTAATACGGGGGGGCGCAGATACGCAGTATTTT
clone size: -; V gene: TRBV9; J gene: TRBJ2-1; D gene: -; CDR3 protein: CASSVGAVRDEQFF; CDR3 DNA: TGTGCCAGCAGCGTAGGGGCGGTCCGGGATGAGCAGTTCTTC
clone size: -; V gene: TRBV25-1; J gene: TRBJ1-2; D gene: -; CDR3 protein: CASSQDYGYTF; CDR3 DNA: TGTGCCAGCAGTCAGGATTATGGCTACACCTTC
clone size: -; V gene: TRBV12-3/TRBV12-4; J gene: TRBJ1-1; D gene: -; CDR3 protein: CASSFGGGTEAFF; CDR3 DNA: TGTGCCAGCAGTTTTGGCGGGGGCACTGAAGCTTTCTTT
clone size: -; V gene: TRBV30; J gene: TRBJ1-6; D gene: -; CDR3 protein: CAWSPRAVRDNSPLHF; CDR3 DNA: TGTGCCTGGAGTCCCCGGGCGGTGAGAGATAATTCACCCCTCCACTTT
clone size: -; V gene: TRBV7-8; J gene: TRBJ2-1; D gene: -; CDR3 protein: CASSLRLRGNEQFF; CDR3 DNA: TGTGCCAGCAGCTTACGACTCCGGGGGAATGAGCAGTTCTTC